Listed here is a single T cell receptor beta chain. Trimming stripped 4 bases from V and 5 bases from J, with 9 bases between. CDR1 and CDR2 (germline): MGHDK, SYGVNS. The CDR3 has 12 amino acids. The sample belongs to a study of control samples from healthy donors and cancer patients. Assay used: immunoSEQ multiplex PCR; TCRdb lists only in-frame clones, some missing. The sample contains about 100,000 clones, 88% of which appear only once. The chain uses TRBV25-1 and TRBJ2-7; possible D gene TRBD1, 5 bases. The specimen was blood. The sequence came from a young man in good health. CDR3 in amino acids: CASSGWGDEQYF. The CDR3 nucleotides read TGTGCCAGCAGTGGTTGGGGCGACGAGCAGTACTTC.